This T cell receptor beta chain was sequenced in a study of blood T cell repertoires in COVID-19 (dated by TCRdb to about 2020). Regarding the research as a whole: Samples covering the acute and convalescent phases of COVID-19 were provided by collaborators in the United States, Italy and Spain. The material from the prospective study consisted of cDNA or gDNA derived from T cells, B-cell-depleted T cells, or PBMCs. The dataset comprised deeply sampled blood TCRbeta repertoires from subjects exposed to, actively infected with, or recovered from COVID-19. A freely available public database, intended as a resource for researchers studying the immune response to SARS-CoV-2, is where the repertoires were released. Samples were obtained from the ongoing ImmuneRACE study (first 160 participants) and from 1,254 subjects provided by 6 global collaborators. The sample metadata nearly always contained a de-identified subject ID, COVID-19 status, age in years and sex. HLA class I and class II types, where available, came from metadata supplied by the sample provider rather than from assay-based typing.

What the research found in general, with its limitations: The quantity of clinical and demographic metadata differed by source and by participant and was supplied without curation.

Clipping removes 5 bases from V and 7 bases from J, with 12 as the unmatched junction base count. CDR1 and CDR2, per the germline V gene (reference sequence), are MNHEY and SMNVEV. Including cysteine and phenylalanine, the CDR3 has 15 amino acids. The kept DNA is CDR3 alone, 45 bases in frame from the first base. The immunoSEQ Assay, a bias-controlled multiplex PCR, was used to amplify TCRbeta CDR3 regions from genomic DNA. Per the source publication's procedure: The number of nucleated cells in each sample was estimated by amplification of reference gene primers within the assay. To quantify the absolute abundance of each unique TCRbeta CDR3 rearrangement, sequence reads were collapsed and filtered. For each sample, productive Simpson clonality was calculated as the square root of Simpson's diversity index across productive rearrangements. The source is immuneACCESS, and TCRdb retained only in-frame sequences with V and J called. Part of the clones is not carried over; for the studies checked, unresolved V genes explain less than half of this, and the remainder is unexplained. D and trimming were read from the DNA, whereas the V and J calls and clone size are those reported in that table. For this sample the table gives hundreds of thousands of clones, of which 86% were detected only once. The top ten hold 1.4% of the sample.

Concerning this clone itself: The clone's antigen remains unknown. The input lacks base qualities; no much larger clone sits a single base away.

The collaborating institutions used their own protocols to collect whole blood in K2EDTA tubes. For TCRbeta analysis, collaborators shipped samples as frozen whole blood, isolated PBMCs, or DNA extracted from either of those sample types. The sample consisted of peripheral blood. The receptor chain draws on TRBV27 and TRBJ1-2, with TRBD1 matching 8 junction bases. This TCR was sampled from a woman in her twenties or thirties with active or convalescent COVID-19. The CDR3 is CASSQETGVEGGYTF. The DNA sequence reads TGTGCCAGCAGTCAAGAGACAGGGGTAGAGGGTGGCTACACCTTC.